What follows are 10 T cell receptor beta chains derived from one specimen sequenced in a study of T cell responses to AZD1222 COVID-19 vaccine. Some clones are missing from TCRdb's copy, which holds only in-frame ones; the method was immunoSEQ multiplex PCR. The data hold under 150,000 clones, with 90% observed a single time. The specimen comprised peripheral blood, sampled on day 0 of AZD1222 vaccination. Receptor source: an adult in good health.

This rearrangement joins TRBV4-3 to TRBJ2-3, with a tentative D call TRBD2 (6 bases). Between the trimmed V and J ends, which lost 1 base and 3 bases, there was a span of 14 bases. The CDR3 extends over 16 amino acids. Germline-derived CDR1 and CDR2 are LGHNA and YSLEER. Here the CDR3 reads CASSQVPGSRTDTQYF. The DNA of the CDR3 is TGCGCCAGCAGCCAAGTTCCCGGGAGTAGGACAGATACGCAGTATTTT.

The chain combines TRBV15 with TRBJ1-1; TRBD1 aligns across 9 bases. This CDR3 has 15 residues. The V gene end was trimmed by 4 bases and the J gene end by 5 bases; junction bases not matched to a gene: 8. The germline gives CDR1 LNHNV, CDR2 YYDKDF (reference sequence). In nucleotides, the CDR3 is TGTGCCACCAGCACCCAACAGGGGGCGCGGACTGAAGCTTTCTTT. This gives the protein CATSTQQGARTEAFF.

V usage is TRBV9 and J usage is TRBJ1-2, with TRBD1 matching over 7 bases. There are 15 residues in the CDR3. V lost 3 bases to trimming and J lost 2 bases; unmatched junction nucleotides: 7. Germline CDR1 is SGDLS and CDR2 is YYNGEE. CDR3 nucleotides: TGTGCCAGCAGCGGACAGGGCGGAGGGAACTATGGCTACACCTTC. Translating it yields CASSGQGGGNYGYTF.

The rearrangement joins TRBV15 to TRBJ1-1; the D gene is possibly TRBD1 (5 bases). The length of the CDR3 is 16 residues. The V and J ends lost 3 bases and 0 bases respectively, with 14 bases between them. The germline V gene has CDR1 LNHNV and CDR2 YYDKDF (reference sequence). This chain's CDR3 is CATSRGPGLVNTEAFF. The CDR3 coding sequence is TGTGCCACCAGCAGGGGGCCGGGGCTCGTGAACACTGAAGCTTTCTTT.

The chain joins TRBV27 to TRBJ1-4; 8 positions match TRBD1. The V gene's germline CDR1 is MNHEY and CDR2 SMNVEV (reference sequence). The CDR3 is made up of 13 amino acids. The trim removed 5 bases at V and 14 bases at J, leaving 10 bases unmatched. The chain's CDR3 is CASSIIQGARLFF. CDR3 bases: TGTGCCAGCAGTATCATCCAGGGGGCGCGGCTGTTTTTT.

V and J are TRBV5-4 and TRBJ2-5; 11 positions match TRBD2. CDR3 size: 13 residues. V lost 5 bases to trimming and J lost 5 bases; unmatched junction nucleotides: 2. In germline, CDR1 is SGHNT, CDR2 YYREEE (reference sequence). The CDR3 loop reads CASRLAGVETQYF. CDR3 coding DNA: TGTGCCAGCAGACTAGCGGGAGTTGAGACCCAGTACTTC.

The chain uses TRBV10-3 and TRBJ2-7, with no clear D. Trimming left V 3 bases short and J 2 bases short, with 11 bases between. This CDR3 contains 14 residues. Germline CDR1 is ENHRY and CDR2 is SYGVKD. Written as DNA, the CDR3 is TGTGCCATCAGTGACAGCTTAAGCCCCTACGAGCAGTACTTC. This translates into CAISDSLSPYEQYF.

This clone was seen just once. The V and J genes are TRBV2 and TRBJ2-3, with D perhaps TRBD2 (6 bases). The CDR3 loop spans 15 amino acids. With 8 bases removed from V and 4 bases from J, the gap between germline ends came to 19 bases. CDR1 SNHLY and CDR2 FYNNEI come from the germline V gene. DNA of the CDR3: TGTGCCAGCGGGGTAGGCACTAGCTCCTCAGATACGCAGTATTTT. This codes for CASGVGTSSSDTQYF.

The sample holds a few counts of this clone. This chain uses TRBV4-3 with TRBJ2-7; D is unclear. The ends were cut back, 2 bases at V and 4 bases at J, with 9 bases in the middle. Germline V gene lookup returns CDR1 LGHNA and CDR2 YSLEER. The CDR3 spans 13 residues. The CDR3 sequence is CASSQSMGYEQYF. CDR3 nucleotide sequence: TGCGCCAGCAGCCAATCTATGGGGTACGAGCAGTACTTC.

The V call is TRBV19, the J call TRBJ1-3, with D possibly TRBD1 on 5 matching bases. V lost 1 base and J 0 bases, leaving 13 bases between the germline ends. The germline V gene has CDR1 LNHDA and CDR2 SQIVND (reference sequence). The CDR3 is 17 amino acids. The CDR3: CASSIARGRSSGNTIYF. CDR3 DNA sequence: TGTGCCAGTAGTATAGCGAGGGGACGTTCCTCTGGAAACACCATATATTTT.